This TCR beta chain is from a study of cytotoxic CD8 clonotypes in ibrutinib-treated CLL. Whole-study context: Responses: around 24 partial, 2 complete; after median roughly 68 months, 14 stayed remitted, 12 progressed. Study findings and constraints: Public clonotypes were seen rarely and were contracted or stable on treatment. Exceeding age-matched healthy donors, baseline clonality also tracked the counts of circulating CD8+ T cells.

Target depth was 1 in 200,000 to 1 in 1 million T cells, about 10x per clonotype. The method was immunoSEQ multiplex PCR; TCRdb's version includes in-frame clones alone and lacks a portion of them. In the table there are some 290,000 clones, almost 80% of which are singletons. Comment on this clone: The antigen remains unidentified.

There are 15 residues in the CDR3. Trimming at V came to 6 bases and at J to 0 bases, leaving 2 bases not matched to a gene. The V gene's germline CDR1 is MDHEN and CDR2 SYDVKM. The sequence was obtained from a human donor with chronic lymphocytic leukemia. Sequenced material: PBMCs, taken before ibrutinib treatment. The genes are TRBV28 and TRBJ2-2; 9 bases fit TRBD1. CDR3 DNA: TGTGCCAGCAGCCGGACAGGGGCGAACACCGGGGAGCTGTTTTTT. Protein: CASSRTGANTGELFF.